Included here is one T cell receptor beta chain sequence, with context. This sample was taken from a study of blood T cell repertoires in COVID-19. About the research overall: From the United States, Italy and Spain came samples of acute and convalescent COVID-19. T cells, B-cell-depleted T cells, or PBMCs provided the cDNA or gDNA that served as material.

V was shortened by 5 bases and J by 0 bases, with 8 bases between the two germline ends. The CDR3 covers 13 residues. CDR1 and CDR2 from the germline V gene are LNHDA and SQIVND (reference sequence). Per the study methods: How many nucleated cells were present was estimated from reference gene primer amplification. Only in-frame clones appear in the TCRdb table, and some are missing; sequencing was by immunoSEQ multiplex PCR. That table furnishes V, J and clone size, whereas the DNA furnished D and trimming. The table shows tens of thousands of clones, with about nine tenths occurring only once. The chain links TRBV19 to TRBJ2-7; no reliable D call. The sample taken for sequencing was peripheral blood. This sequence originates from a man in his sixties or seventies with acute or convalescent COVID-19. CDR3 protein: CASSPLSSYEQYF. The CDR3 DNA sequence: TGTGCCAGTAGTCCCCTAAGCTCCTACGAGCAGTACTTC.